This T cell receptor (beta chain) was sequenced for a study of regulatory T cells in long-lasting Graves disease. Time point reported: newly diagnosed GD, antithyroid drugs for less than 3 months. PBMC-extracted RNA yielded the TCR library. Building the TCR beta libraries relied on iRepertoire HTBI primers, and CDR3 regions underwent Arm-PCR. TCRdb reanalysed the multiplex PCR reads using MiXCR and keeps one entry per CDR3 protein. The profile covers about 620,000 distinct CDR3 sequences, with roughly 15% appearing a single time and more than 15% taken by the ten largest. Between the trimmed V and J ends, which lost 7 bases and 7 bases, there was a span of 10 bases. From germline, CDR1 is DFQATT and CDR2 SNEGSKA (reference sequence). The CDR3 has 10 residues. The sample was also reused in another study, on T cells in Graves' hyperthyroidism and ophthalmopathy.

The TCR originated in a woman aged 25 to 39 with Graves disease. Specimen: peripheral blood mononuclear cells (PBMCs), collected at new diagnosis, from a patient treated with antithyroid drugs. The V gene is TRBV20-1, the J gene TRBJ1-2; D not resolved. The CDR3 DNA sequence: TGCAGTGGAGAGGAAATTGGCTACACCTTC. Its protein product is CSGEEIGYTF.